The entry below describes one T cell receptor (beta chain). Its antigen is as yet unknown. The assay was immunoSEQ multiplex PCR, and TCRdb's table has in-frame clones only and misses some. The data hold about 14,000 clones, with 60% to 75% observed a single time. This sample is part of a study of chemoradiotherapy in HPV16-positive cancers. V lost 5 bases to trimming and J lost 3 bases, with 11 bases between them. Germline loops: CDR1 MNHEY, CDR2 SMNVEV (reference sequence). This CDR3 has 14 residues. The study, taken as a whole, reports: Candidate HPV-specific clones and E7-related TCR motifs grew in tumor during treatment. Better recurrence-free survival went with HPV-responsive T-cell expansion in HPV16-positive patients.

Specimen collection occurred from a patient who underwent chemoradiotherapy. The V gene is TRBV27, the J gene TRBJ1-5; the D gene is possibly TRBD1 (6 bases). The TCR sequence derives from a human donor with HPV-associated anogenital cancer. The CDR3 region is CASSRTGNNQPQHF. CDR3 nucleotide sequence: TGTGCCAGCAGTCGAACAGGGAACAATCAGCCCCAGCATTTT.